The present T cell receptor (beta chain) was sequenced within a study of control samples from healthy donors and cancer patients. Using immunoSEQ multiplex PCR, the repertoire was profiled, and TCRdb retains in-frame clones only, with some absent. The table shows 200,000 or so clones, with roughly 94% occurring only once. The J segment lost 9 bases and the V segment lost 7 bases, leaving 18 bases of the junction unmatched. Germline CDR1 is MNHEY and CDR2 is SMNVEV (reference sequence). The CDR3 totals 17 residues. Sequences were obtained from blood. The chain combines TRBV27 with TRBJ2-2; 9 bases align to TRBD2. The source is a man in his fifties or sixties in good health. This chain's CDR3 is CASINLWGWRGGRELFF. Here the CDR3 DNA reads TGTGCCAGCATTAACCTATGGGGGTGGCGGGGGGGCCGGGAGCTGTTTTTT.